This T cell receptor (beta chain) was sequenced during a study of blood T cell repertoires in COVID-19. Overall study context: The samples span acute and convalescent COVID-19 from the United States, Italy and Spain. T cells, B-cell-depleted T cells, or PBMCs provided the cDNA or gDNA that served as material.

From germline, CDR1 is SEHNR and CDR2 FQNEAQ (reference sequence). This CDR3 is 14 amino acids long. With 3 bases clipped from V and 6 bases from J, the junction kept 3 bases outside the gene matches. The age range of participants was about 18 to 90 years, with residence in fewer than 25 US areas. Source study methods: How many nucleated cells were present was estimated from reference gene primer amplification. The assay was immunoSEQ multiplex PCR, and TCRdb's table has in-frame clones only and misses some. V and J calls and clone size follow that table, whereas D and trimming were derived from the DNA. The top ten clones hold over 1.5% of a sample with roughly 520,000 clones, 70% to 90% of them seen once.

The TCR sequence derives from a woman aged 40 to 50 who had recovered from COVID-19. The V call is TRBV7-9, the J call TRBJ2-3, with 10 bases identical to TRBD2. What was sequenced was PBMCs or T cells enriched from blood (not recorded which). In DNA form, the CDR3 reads TGTGCCAGCAGCTTCGCTAGCGGGAGCGATACGCAGTATTTT. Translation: CASSFASGSDTQYF.